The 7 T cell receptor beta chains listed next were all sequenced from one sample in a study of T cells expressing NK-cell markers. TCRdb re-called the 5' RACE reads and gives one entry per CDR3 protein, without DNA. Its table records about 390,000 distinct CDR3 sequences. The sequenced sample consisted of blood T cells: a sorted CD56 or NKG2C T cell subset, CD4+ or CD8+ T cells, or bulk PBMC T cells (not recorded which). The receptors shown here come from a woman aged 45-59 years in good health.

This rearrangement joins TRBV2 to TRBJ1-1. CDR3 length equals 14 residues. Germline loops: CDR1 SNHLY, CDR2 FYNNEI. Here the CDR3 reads CASSAQGLNTEAFF.

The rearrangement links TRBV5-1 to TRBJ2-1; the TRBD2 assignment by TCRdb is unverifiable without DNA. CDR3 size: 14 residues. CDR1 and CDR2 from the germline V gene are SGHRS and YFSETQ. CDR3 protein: CASSPGTFNNEQFF.

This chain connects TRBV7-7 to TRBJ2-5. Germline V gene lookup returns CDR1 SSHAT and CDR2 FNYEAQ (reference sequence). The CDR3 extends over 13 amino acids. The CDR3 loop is CASSLAPRETQYF.

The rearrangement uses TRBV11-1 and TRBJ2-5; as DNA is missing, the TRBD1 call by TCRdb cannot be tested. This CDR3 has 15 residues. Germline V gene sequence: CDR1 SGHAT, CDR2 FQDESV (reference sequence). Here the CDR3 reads CASSSDGTGEETQYF.

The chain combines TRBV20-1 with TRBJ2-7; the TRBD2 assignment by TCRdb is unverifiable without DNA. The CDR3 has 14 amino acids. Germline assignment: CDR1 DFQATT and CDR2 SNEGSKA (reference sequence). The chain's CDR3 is CSARVASWSYEQYF.

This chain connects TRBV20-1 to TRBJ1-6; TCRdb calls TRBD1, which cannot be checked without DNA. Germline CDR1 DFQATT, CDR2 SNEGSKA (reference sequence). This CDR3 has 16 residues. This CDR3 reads CSARDGGSSYNSPLHF.

The CDR3 sequence is CASSPWTSDTQYF. The chain has TRBV7-3 and TRBJ2-3. This CDR3 has 13 amino acids. Germline V gene sequence: CDR1 SGHTA, CDR2 FQGTGA.